These T cell receptor beta chains were read from a single sample in a study of response to subunit inactivated influenza vaccine. MiXCR, run by TCRdb on the RT-PCR reads, gives a single entry per CDR3 protein. Of about 580,000 distinct CDR3 sequences in the sample, 11% to 15% were seen once. Sequenced material: PBMCs from blood, taken less than 13 days after vaccination. The receptors were sampled from a man aged 50-59 years who received an inactivated influenza vaccine. The CDR3 runs from the conserved cysteine through the conserved F or W. D genes are given only for firm matches.

TRBJ2-7 | TRBV12-3/TRBV12-4 | TRBD2 | CASSQSGGAYEQYF
TRBJ1-1 | TRBV3-1 | NA | CASSPRGNAEAFF
TRBJ1-1 | TRBV6-1 | NA | CASSGLRNTEAFF
TRBJ2-1 | TRBV18 | NA | CASSGAGYNEQFF
TRBJ2-7 | TRBV7-6 | TRBD1 | CASSKGQPPYEQYF
TRBJ2-7 | TRBV6-2/TRBV6-3 | TRBD2 | CASSQPREGPYEQYF
TRBJ1-1 | TRBV6-1 | NA | CASSPLDIMNPEAFF
TRBJ1-4 | TRBV12-3/TRBV12-4 | NA | CASRLRGQSNEKLFF
TRBJ2-1 | TRBV7-9 | NA | CASSLDLHNEQFF
TRBJ2-1 | TRBV4-1 | TRBD2 | CASSQDRSGRKYNNEQFF
TRBJ1-4 | TRBV20-1 | NA | CSARDPGGNEKLFF
TRBJ2-1 | TRBV11-2 | TRBD1 | CASSLPGQVYNEQFF
TRBJ1-1 | TRBV6-2/TRBV6-3 | NA | CASRPPGRAEAFF
TRBJ1-5 | TRBV19 | TRBD1 | CASSSPGQGAIQPQHF
TRBJ2-7 | TRBV7-8 | NA | CASSLDLGLSSYEQYF